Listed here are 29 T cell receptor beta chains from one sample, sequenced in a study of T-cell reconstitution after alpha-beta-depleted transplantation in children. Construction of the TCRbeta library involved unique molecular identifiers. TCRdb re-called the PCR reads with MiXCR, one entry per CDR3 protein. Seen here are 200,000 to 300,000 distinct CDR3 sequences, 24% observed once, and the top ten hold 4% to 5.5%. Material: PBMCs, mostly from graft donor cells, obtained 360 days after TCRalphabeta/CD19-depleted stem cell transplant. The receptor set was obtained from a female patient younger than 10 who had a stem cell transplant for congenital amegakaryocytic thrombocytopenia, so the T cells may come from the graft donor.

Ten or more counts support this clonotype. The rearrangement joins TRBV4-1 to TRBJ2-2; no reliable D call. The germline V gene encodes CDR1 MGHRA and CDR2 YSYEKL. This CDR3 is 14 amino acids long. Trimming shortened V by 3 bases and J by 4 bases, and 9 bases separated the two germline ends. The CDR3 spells CASSQNPLTGELFF. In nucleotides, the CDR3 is TGCGCCAGCAGCCAGAATCCCCTCACCGGGGAGCTGTTTTTT.

CDR3 loop: CASSFLTDWTIGELFF. The CDR3 DNA follows: TGTGCCAGCAGTTTCCTAACGGACTGGACAATCGGGGAGCTGTTTTTT. The chain employs TRBV27 and TRBJ2-2, with D perhaps assigned TRBD1 or TRBD2 (5 bases each). The V end was cut by 3 bases, the J end by 7 bases, with 18 bases between. The germline V gene encodes CDR1 MNHEY and CDR2 SMNVEV (reference sequence). This CDR3 is 16 amino acids long.

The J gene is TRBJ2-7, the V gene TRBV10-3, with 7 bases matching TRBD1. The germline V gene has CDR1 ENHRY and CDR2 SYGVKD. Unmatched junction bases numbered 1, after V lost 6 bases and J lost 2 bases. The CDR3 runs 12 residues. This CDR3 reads CAISGQAYEQYF. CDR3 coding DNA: TGTGCCATCAGCGGACAGGCCTACGAGCAGTACTTC.

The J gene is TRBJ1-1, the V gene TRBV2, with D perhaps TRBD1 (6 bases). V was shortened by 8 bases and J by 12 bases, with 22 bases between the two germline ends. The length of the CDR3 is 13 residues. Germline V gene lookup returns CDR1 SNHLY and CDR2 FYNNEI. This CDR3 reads CASARLSGGKTFF. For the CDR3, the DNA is TGTGCCAGCGCCCGATTGTCTGGGGGCAAGACTTTCTTT. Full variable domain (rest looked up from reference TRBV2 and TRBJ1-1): EPEVTQTPSHQVTQMGQEVILRCVPISNHLYFYWYRQILGQKVEFLVSFYNNEISEKSEIFDDQFSVERPDGSNFTLKIRSTKLEDSAMYFCASARLSGGKTFFGQGTRLTVV.

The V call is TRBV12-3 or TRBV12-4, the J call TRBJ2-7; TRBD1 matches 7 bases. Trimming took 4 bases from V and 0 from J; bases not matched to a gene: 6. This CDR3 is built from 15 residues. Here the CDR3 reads CASSSWTGNSYEQYF. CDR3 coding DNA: TGTGCCAGCAGTTCCTGGACAGGAAACTCCTACGAGCAGTACTTC.

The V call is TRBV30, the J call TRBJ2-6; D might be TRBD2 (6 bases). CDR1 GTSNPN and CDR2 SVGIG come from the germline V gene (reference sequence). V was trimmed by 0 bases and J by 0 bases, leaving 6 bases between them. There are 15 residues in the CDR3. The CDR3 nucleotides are TGTGCCTGGAGTGTCGGGGGCTCTGGGGCCAACGTCCTGACTTTC. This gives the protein CAWSVGGSGANVLTF. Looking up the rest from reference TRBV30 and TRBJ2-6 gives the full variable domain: SQTIHQWPATLVQPVGSPLSLECTVEGTSNPNLYWYRQAAGRGLQLLFYSVGIGQISSEVPQNLSASRPQDRQFILSSKKLLLSDSGFYLCAWSVGGSGANVLTFGAGSRLTVL.

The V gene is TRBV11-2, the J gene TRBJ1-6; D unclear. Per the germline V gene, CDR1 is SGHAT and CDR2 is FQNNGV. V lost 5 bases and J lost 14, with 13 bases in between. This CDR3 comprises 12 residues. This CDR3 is CASSPQVSSLHF. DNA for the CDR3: TGTGCCAGCAGCCCACAAGTCTCATCCCTCCACTTT.

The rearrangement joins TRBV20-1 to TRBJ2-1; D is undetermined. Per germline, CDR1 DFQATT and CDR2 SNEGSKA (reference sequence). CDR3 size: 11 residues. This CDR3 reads CTALRRNEQFF. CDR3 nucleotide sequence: TGCACGGCTCTGAGACGCAATGAGCAGTTCTTC.

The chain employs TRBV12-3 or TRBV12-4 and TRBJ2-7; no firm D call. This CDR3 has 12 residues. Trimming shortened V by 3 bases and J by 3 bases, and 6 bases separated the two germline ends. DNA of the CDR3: TGTGCCAGCAGTTTTCTCCGCTACGAGCAGTACTTC. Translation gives CASSFLRYEQYF.

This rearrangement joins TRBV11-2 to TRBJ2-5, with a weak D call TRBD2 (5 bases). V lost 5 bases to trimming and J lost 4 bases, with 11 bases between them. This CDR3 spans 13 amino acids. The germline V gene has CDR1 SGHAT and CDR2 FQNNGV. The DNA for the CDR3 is TGTGCCAGCAGCCGGGCGGAGGCAGAGACCCAGTACTTC. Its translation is CASSRAEAETQYF.

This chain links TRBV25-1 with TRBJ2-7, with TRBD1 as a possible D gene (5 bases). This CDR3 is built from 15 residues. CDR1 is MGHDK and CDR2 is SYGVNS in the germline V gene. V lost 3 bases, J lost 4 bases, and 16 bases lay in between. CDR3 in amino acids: CASSEVGQGRYEQYF. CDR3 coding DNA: TGTGCCAGCAGTGAGGTGGGGCAGGGTCGGTACGAGCAGTACTTC.

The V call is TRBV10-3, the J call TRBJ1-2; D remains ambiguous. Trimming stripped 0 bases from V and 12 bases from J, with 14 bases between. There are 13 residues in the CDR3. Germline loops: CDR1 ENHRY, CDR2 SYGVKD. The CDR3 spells CAISESKGWLDTF. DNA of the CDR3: TGTGCCATCAGTGAGTCGAAAGGCTGGCTGGACACCTTC.

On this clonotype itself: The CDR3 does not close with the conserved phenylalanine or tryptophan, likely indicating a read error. The CDR3 spells CASSPVGGEQYS. CDR3 DNA: TGTGCCAGCAGCCCGGTTGGCGGCGAGCAGTACTCA. V usage is TRBV7-2 and J usage is TRBJ2-7; D is undetermined. Germline CDR1 is SGHTA and CDR2 is FQGNSA. This CDR3 has 12 amino acids. V was cut by 5 bases and J by 6 bases, with 11 bases left in between.

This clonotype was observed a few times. This chain's CDR3 is CASSDHSSGIMPQHF. DNA of the CDR3: TGTGCCAGCAGTGACCACAGTTCAGGGATTATGCCCCAGCATTTT. The chain carries TRBV2 and TRBJ1-5, with a weak D call TRBD1 (5 bases). Germline V CDR1 and CDR2: SNHLY, FYNNEI. This CDR3 spans 15 amino acids. Trimming stripped 3 bases from V and 9 bases from J, with 18 bases between.

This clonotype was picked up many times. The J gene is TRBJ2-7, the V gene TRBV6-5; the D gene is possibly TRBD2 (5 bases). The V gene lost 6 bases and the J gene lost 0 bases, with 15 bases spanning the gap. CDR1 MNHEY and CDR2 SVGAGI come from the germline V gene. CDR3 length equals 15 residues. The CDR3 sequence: CASRSGFLYSYEQYF. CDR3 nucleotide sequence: TGTGCCAGCAGGTCGGGATTTCTCTACTCCTACGAGCAGTACTTC.

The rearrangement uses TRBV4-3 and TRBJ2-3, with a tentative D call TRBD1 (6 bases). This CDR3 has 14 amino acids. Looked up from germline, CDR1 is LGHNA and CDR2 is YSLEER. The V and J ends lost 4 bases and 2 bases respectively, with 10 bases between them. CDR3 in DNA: TGCGCCAGCAGCCCCGGGACATTCACAGATACGCAGTATTTT. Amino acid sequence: CASSPGTFTDTQYF.

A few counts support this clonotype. CDR3 in DNA: TGCGCCAGCAGTCAATCTGACAGAACCAAGCCAACTAATGAAAAACTGTTTTTT. Translated, it gives CASSQSDRTKPTNEKLFF. V gene TRBV23-1 combines with J gene TRBJ1-4, with a possible D match to TRBD1 (5 bases). TRBV23-1 is known as an ORF, though its function is uncertain. Deletions cut 0 bases from V and 0 bases from J, with 14 bases between. The CDR3 has 18 residues.

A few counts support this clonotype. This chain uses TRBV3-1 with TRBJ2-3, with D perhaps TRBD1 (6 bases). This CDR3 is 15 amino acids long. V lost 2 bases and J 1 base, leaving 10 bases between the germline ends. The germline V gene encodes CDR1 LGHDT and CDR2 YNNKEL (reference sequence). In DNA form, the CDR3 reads TGTGCCAGCAGCCAATACTCAGGGGGCACAGATACGCAGTATTTT. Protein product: CASSQYSGGTDTQYF.

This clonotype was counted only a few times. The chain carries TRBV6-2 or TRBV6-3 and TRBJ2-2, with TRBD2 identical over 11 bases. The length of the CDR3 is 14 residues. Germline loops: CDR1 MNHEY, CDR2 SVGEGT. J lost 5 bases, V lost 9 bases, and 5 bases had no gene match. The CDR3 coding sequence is TGTGCCAGTTTAGCGGGGGGGCCGACCGGGGAGCTGTTTTTT. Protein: CASLAGGPTGELFF.

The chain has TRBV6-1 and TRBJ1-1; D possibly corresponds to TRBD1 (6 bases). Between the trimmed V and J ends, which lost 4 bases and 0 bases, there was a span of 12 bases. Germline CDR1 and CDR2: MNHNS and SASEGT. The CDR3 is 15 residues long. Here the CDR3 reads CASSAGTSLNTEAFF. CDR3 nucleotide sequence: TGTGCCAGCAGTGCCGGGACATCTTTGAACACTGAAGCTTTCTTT.

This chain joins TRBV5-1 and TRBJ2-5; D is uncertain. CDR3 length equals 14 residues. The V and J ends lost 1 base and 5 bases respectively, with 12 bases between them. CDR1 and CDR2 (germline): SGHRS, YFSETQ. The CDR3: CASSLSQVGETQYF. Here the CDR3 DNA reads TGCGCCAGCAGCTTGAGCCAGGTGGGGGAGACCCAGTACTTC.

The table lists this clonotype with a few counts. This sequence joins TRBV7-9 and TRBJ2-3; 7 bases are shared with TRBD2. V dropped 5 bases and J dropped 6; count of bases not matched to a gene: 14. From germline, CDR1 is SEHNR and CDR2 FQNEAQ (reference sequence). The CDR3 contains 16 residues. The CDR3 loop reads CASSPLLARTLDTQYF. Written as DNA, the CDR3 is TGTGCCAGCAGCCCGCTACTAGCGAGGACGTTGGATACGCAGTATTTT.

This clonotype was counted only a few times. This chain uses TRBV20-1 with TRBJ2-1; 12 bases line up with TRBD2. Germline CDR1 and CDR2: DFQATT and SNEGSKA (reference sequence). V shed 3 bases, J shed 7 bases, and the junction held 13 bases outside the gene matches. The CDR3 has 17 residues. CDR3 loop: CSARRPRLAGVKNEQFF. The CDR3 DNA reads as TGCAGTGCTAGGAGGCCAAGACTAGCGGGAGTAAAGAATGAGCAGTTCTTC.

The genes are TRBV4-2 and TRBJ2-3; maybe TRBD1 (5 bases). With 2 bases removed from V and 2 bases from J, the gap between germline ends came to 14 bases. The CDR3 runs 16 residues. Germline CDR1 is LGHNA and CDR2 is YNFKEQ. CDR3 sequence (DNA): TGTGCCAGCAGCCAAAAGACAGAAAAAGACACAGATACGCAGTATTTT. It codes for CASSQKTEKDTDTQYF.

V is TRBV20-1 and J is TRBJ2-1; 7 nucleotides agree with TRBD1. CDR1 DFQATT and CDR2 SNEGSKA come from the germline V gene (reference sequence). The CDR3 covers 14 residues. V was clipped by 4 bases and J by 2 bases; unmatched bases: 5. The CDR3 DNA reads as TGCAGTGCTACCCCCGGGACAGCCTACAATGAGCAGTTCTTC. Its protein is CSATPGTAYNEQFF.

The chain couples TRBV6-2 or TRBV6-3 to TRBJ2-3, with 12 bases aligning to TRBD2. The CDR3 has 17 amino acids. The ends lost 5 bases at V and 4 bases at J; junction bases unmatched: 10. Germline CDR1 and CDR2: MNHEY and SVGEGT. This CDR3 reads CASSLPTSGRRSDTQYF. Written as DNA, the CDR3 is TGTGCCAGCAGTCTACCCACTAGCGGGAGGCGCTCAGATACGCAGTATTTT.

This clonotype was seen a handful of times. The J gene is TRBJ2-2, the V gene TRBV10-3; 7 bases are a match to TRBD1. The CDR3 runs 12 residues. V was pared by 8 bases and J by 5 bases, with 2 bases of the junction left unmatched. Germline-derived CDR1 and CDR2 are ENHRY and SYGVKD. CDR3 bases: TGTGCCATCTGGACAGGAACCGGGGAGCTGTTTTTT. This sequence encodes CAIWTGTGELFF.

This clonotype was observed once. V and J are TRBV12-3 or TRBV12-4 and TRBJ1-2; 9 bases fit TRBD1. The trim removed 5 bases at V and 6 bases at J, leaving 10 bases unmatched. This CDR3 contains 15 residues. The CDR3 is CASSHQTGGFNGYTF. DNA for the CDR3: TGTGCCAGCAGTCACCAGACAGGGGGGTTTAATGGCTACACCTTC.

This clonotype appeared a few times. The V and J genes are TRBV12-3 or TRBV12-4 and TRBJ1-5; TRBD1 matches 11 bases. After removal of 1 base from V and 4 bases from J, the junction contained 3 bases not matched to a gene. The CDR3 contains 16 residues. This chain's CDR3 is CASSLGTGGENQPQHF. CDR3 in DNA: TGTGCCAGCAGTTTAGGGACAGGGGGCGAAAATCAGCCCCAGCATTTT.